These 20 T cell receptor beta chains came from one sample sequenced in a study of blood T cell repertoires in COVID-19. Some clones are missing from TCRdb's copy, which holds only in-frame ones; the method was immunoSEQ multiplex PCR. This table holds 410,000 or so clones, 70% to 90% found once. Material for sequencing was peripheral blood. The receptors derive from a woman aged 35 to 49 with COVID-19, enrolled during active disease.

This clone was detected only once. The chain's CDR3 is CAISEPRDNSPLHF. The CDR3 nucleotides read TGTGCCATCAGTGAGCCGCGGGATAATTCACCCCTCCACTTT. This chain joins TRBV10-3 and TRBJ1-6; D unclear. V was pared by 2 bases and J by 5 bases, with 7 bases between. Germline-derived CDR1 and CDR2 are ENHRY and SYGVKD. The CDR3 runs to 14 residues.

CDR3 DNA: TGTGCCATCAGTGAGCCCCCAGGGACTGAAGCTTTCTTT. This codes for CAISEPPGTEAFF. The chain carries TRBV10-3 and TRBJ1-1; the D gene is possibly TRBD1 (5 bases). Trimming stripped 2 bases from V and 5 bases from J, with 9 bases between. Looked up from germline, CDR1 is ENHRY and CDR2 is SYGVKD. This CDR3 region has 13 residues.

V usage is TRBV7-6 and J usage is TRBJ2-7, with 12 bases aligning to TRBD1. The CDR3 length is 15 residues. V was pared by 4 bases and J by 7 bases, with 8 bases of the junction left unmatched. CDR1 and CDR2 (germline): SGHVS, FNYEAQ. The CDR3 coding sequence is TGTGCCAGCAGCTCATCCGGGACAGGGGGCAGGGAGCAGTACTTC. Translation gives CASSSSGTGGREQYF.

This chain links TRBV28 with TRBJ1-5; no clear D gene. CDR1 and CDR2 (germline): MDHEN, SYDVKM. V was cut by 2 bases and J by 15 bases, with 11 bases left in between. The CDR3 consists of 11 residues. The CDR3 region has the DNA TGTGCCAGCAGTTTAATGGGGAGGGTGCATTTT. Its translation: CASSLMGRVHF. The variable domain in full, completed from reference TRBV28 and TRBJ1-5, reads DVKVTQSSRYLVKRTGEKVFLECVQDMDHENMFWYRQDPGLGLRLIYFSYDVKMKEKGDIPEGYSVSREKKERFSLILESASTNQTSMYLCASSLMGRVHFGDGTRLSIL.

The chain recombines TRBV19 with TRBJ1-2; 9 nucleotides line up with TRBD1. The V gene's germline CDR1 is LNHDA and CDR2 SQIVND (reference sequence). The CDR3 length is 16 residues. V dropped 4 bases and J dropped 2; count of bases not matched to a gene: 8. CDR3 bases: TGTGCCAGTAGTACCTTACAGGGGGCCCAAAACTATGGCTACACCTTC. Its translation: CASSTLQGAQNYGYTF.

This chain connects TRBV28 to TRBJ2-7, with D perhaps TRBD1 (5 bases). This CDR3 has 16 amino acids. Germline V CDR1 and CDR2: MDHEN, SYDVKM. Trimming took 5 bases from V and 4 from J, leaving 21 bases between them. CDR3 nucleotide sequence: TGTGCCAGCAGTCCCTCCGCCAGGGCCTCAGGATACGAGCAGTACTTC. Translated, it gives CASSPSARASGYEQYF. Full variable domain (remainder filled in from reference TRBV28 and TRBJ2-7): DVKVTQSSRYLVKRTGEKVFLECVQDMDHENMFWYRQDPGLGLRLIYFSYDVKMKEKGDIPEGYSVSREKKERFSLILESASTNQTSMYLCASSPSARASGYEQYFGPGTRLTVT.

As DNA, the CDR3 is TGTGCCAGCAGTCCAGACAGGGGGCCCGATGGCTACACCTTC. Protein sequence: CASSPDRGPDGYTF. The V and J genes are TRBV2 and TRBJ1-2; TRBD1 matches 10 bases. CDR1 and CDR2 (germline): SNHLY, FYNNEI. Trimming at V came to 5 bases and at J to 6 bases, leaving 6 bases not matched to a gene. The CDR3 totals 14 residues.

The chain employs TRBV7-2 and TRBJ1-1; 7 nucleotides agree with TRBD1. CDR1 is SGHTA, CDR2 FQGNSA, per germline. The CDR3 extends over 15 amino acids. V lost 2 bases and J lost 3; bases outside the gene matches: 6. The CDR3 DNA is TGTGCCAGCAGCTTACAGACAGGGCGGGACACTGAAGCTTTCTTT. Protein: CASSLQTGRDTEAFF.

The V call is TRBV28, the J call TRBJ1-4; possible D gene TRBD1, 6 bases. The CDR3 sequence is 18 residues long. V lost 5 bases and J 10 bases, leaving 29 bases between the germline ends. Germline loops: CDR1 MDHEN, CDR2 SYDVKM. The DNA for the CDR3 is TGTGCCAGCAGTCCCACGACGGTAGGGGGTAGAGTTTTAGGAAAACTGTTTTTT. Its protein product is CASSPTTVGGRVLGKLFF.

The chain joins TRBV5-1 to TRBJ1-3, with unresolved D. In germline, CDR1 is SGHRS, CDR2 YFSETQ. The CDR3 consists of 14 residues. With 2 bases removed from V and 0 bases from J, the gap between germline ends came to 6 bases. CDR3 in DNA: TGCGCCAGCAGCTTCGCAGGCTCTGGAAACACCATATATTTT. Translating it yields CASSFAGSGNTIYF.

The chain uses TRBV7-2 and TRBJ1-6; perhaps TRBD1 as D (5 bases). CDR1 is SGHTA, CDR2 FQGNSA, per germline. This CDR3 comprises 15 residues. V lost 1 base and J lost 6, with 10 bases in between. The CDR3 is CASSLVKGVNSPLHF. The CDR3 nucleotides read TGTGCCAGCAGCTTAGTCAAAGGGGTTAATTCACCCCTCCACTTT. Combining the CDR3 with reference TRBV7-2 and TRBJ1-6 gives the whole variable domain GAGVSQSPSNKVTEKGKDVELRCDPISGHTALYWYRQSLGQGLEFLIYFQGNSAPDKSGLPSDRFSAERTGGSVSTLTIQRTQQEDSAVYLCASSLVKGVNSPLHFGNGTRLTVT.

V usage is TRBV28 and J usage is TRBJ1-2; D is perhaps TRBD1 (5 bases). V dropped 7 bases and J dropped 4 bases, with 10 bases sitting between them. The germline V gene has CDR1 MDHEN and CDR2 SYDVKM. This CDR3 contains 12 residues. The CDR3 protein is CASTGGGYGYTF. CDR3 DNA sequence: TGTGCCAGCACCGGGGGGGGCTATGGCTACACCTTC.

This clone showed up just once. This chain's CDR3 is CASSEALRGTKRFF. The CDR3 DNA reads as TGTGCCAGCAGTGAAGCGCTTCGTGGGACTAAGCGGTTCTTC. V gene TRBV2 combines with J gene TRBJ2-1, with 7 bases aligning to TRBD2. V dropped 0 bases and J dropped 15; count of bases not matched to a gene: 11. The CDR3 runs to 14 residues. Germline-derived CDR1 and CDR2 are SNHLY and FYNNEI.

J is TRBJ1-5 and V is TRBV28, with 9 positions matching TRBD1. Germline V gene data show CDR1 as MDHEN and CDR2 as SYDVKM. The CDR3 covers 14 residues. The trim removed 6 bases at V and 7 bases at J, leaving 7 bases unmatched. This chain's CDR3 is CASSQTGGGQPQHF. The DNA of the CDR3 is TGTGCCAGCAGCCAGACAGGGGGAGGACAGCCCCAGCATTTT.

V usage is TRBV10-3 and J usage is TRBJ1-1, with D maybe TRBD1 (5 bases). This CDR3 has 14 residues. Trimming cost V 2 bases and J 1 base, with 8 bases left between them. Germline V gene sequence: CDR1 ENHRY, CDR2 SYGVKD. The CDR3 protein is CAISEGHPNTEAFF. CDR3 coding DNA: TGTGCCATCAGTGAGGGACACCCGAACACTGAAGCTTTCTTT.

On this clone itself: The junction and the germline gene differ at one end; a read error may be behind it. The chain couples TRBV7-7 to TRBJ2-3; 9 bases are shared with TRBD2. The CDR3 is 18 residues long. CDR1 SSHAT and CDR2 FNYEAQ come from the germline V gene (reference sequence). The CDR3 reads CASSLGAGGRASTDTQYF. CDR3 sequence (DNA): TGTGCTAGCAGCTTAGGAGCGGGGGGCCGAGCTAGCACAGATACGCAGTATTTT.

This chain uses TRBV27 with TRBJ2-3; possible D gene TRBD2, 7 bases. Per germline, CDR1 MNHEY and CDR2 SMNVEV (reference sequence). V shed 3 bases and J shed 2 bases, with 18 bases lying between them. The CDR3 is made up of 17 amino acids. The CDR3 DNA reads as TGTGCCAGCAGTTTGGGGGGGGTGGGGGCAAACACAGATACGCAGTATTTT. Protein product: CASSLGGVGANTDTQYF.

V gene TRBV4-3 combines with J gene TRBJ1-3, with no clear D. The ends were cut back, 0 bases at V and 5 bases at J, with 17 bases in the middle. CDR3 length: 17 residues. The V gene's germline CDR1 is LGHNA and CDR2 YSLEER. The CDR3 reads CASSQDWLRELRNTIYF. Here the CDR3 DNA reads TGCGCCAGCAGCCAAGATTGGCTTCGGGAATTGAGAAACACCATATATTTT.

The chain carries TRBV5-5 and TRBJ1-6; 9 positions match TRBD1. The CDR3 spans 16 residues. V dropped 0 bases and J dropped 9; count of bases not matched to a gene: 7. CDR1 SGHKS and CDR2 YYEKEE come from the germline V gene (reference sequence). The CDR3 sequence: CASSLEGQGRSSPLHF. The CDR3 bases are TGTGCCAGCAGCTTGGAGGGACAGGGCCGTTCTTCACCCCTCCACTTT.

This sequence joins TRBV11-2 and TRBJ2-2, with 11 bases matching TRBD2. With V trimmed by 5 bases and J by 7 bases, 15 bases remained unmatched. The germline CDR1 and CDR2 sequences are SGHAT and FQNNGV. CDR3 length: 18 residues. CDR3 amino acids: CASSPRGSGGAKNGELFF. The CDR3 DNA reads as TGTGCCAGCAGCCCCCGGGGTAGCGGGGGGGCAAAGAACGGGGAGCTGTTTTTT.